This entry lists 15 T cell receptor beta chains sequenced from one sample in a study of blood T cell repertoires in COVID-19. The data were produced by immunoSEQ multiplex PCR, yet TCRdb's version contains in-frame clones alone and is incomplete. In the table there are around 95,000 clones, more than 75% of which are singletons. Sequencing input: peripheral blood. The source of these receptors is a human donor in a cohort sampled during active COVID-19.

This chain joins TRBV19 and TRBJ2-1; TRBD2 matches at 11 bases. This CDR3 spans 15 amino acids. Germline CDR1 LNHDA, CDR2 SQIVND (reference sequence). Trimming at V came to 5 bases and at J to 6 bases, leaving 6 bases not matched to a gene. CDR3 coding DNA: TGTGCCAGTAGTCGTACTAGCGGGGGAAGCAATGAGCAGTTCTTC. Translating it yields CASSRTSGGSNEQFF.

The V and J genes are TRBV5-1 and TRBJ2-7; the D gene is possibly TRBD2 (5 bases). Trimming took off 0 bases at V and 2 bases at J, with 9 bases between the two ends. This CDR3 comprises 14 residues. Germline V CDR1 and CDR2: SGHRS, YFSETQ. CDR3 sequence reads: CASSLVSGTYEQYF. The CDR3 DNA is TGCGCCAGCAGCTTGGTTTCGGGAACCTACGAGCAGTACTTC.

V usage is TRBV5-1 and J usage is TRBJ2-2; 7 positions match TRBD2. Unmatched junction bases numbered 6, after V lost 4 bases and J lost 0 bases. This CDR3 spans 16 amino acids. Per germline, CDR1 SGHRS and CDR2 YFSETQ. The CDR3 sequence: CASSTTGTTNTGELFF. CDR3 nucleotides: TGCGCCAGCAGCACTACCGGGACTACGAACACCGGGGAGCTGTTTTTT.

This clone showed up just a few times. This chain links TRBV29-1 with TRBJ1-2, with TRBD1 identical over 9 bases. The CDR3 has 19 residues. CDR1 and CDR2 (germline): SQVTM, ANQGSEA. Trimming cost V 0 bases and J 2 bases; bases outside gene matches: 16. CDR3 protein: CSVEDLMKPVGTGNYGYTF. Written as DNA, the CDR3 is TGCAGCGTTGAAGATCTAATGAAGCCCGTGGGGACAGGGAACTATGGCTACACCTTC.

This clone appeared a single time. CDR3 residues: CASSRGGRAETQYF. The CDR3 DNA follows: TGTGCCAGCAGCCGGGGGGGGCGCGCCGAGACCCAGTACTTC. The chain joins TRBV5-4 to TRBJ2-5, with TRBD2 identical over 8 bases. This CDR3 is built from 14 residues. Per the germline V gene, CDR1 is SGHNT and CDR2 is YYREEE (reference sequence). V lost 4 bases to trimming and J lost 5 bases; unmatched junction nucleotides: 7.

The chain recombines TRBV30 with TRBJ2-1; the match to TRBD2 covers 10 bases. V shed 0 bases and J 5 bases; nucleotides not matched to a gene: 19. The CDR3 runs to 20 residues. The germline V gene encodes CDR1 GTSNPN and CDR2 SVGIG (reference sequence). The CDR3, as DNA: TGTGCCTGGAGTGTACGGGCGGCTAGCGGGGGTAAAATTAGCCACAATGAGCAGTTCTTC. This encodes CAWSVRAASGGKISHNEQFF.

CDR3 DNA: TGCGCCAGCACAACAGCGGGAGTTGGGGATACGCAGTATTTT. Translated: CASTTAGVGDTQYF. The V call is TRBV5-1, the J call TRBJ2-3; 8 nucleotides align to TRBD2. This CDR3 comprises 14 residues. V lost 6 bases, J lost 6 bases, and 9 bases stayed unmatched. Germline assignment: CDR1 SGHRS and CDR2 YFSETQ.

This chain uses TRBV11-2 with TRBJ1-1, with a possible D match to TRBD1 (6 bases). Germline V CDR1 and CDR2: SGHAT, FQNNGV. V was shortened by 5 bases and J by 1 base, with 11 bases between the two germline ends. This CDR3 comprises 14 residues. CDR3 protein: CASSPGTSNTEAFF. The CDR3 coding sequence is TGTGCCAGCAGCCCCGGGACATCGAACACTGAAGCTTTCTTT. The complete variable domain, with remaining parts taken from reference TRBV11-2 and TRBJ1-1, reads EAGVAQSPRYKIIEKRQSVAFWCNPISGHATLYWYQQILGQGPKLLIQFQNNGVVDDSQLPKDRFSAERLKGVDSTLKIQPAKLEDSAVYLCASSPGTSNTEAFFGQGTRLTVV.

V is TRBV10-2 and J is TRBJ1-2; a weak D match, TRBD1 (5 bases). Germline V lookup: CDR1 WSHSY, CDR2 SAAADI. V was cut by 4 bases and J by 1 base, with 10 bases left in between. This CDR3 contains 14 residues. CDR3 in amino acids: CASSASRVNYGYTF. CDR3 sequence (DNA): TGCGCCAGCAGTGCCAGCAGGGTTAACTATGGCTACACCTTC.

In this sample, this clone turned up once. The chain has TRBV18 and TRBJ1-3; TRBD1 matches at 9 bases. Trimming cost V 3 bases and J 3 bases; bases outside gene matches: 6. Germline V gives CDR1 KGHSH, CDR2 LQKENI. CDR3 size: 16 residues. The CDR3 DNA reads TGTGCCAGCTCACCGGGGACAGGGAACTTTGGAAACACCATATATTTT. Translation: CASSPGTGNFGNTIYF.

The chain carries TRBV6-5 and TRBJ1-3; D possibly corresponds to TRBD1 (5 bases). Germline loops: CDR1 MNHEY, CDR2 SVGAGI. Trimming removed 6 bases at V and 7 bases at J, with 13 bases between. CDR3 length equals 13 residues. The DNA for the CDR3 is TGTGCCAGCAGCCGTGAGGAGGGGAACACCATATATTTT. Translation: CASSREEGNTIYF.

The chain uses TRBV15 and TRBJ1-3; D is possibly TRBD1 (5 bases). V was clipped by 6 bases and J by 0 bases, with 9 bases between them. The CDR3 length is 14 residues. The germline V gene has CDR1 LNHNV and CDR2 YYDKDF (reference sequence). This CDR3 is CATRPTASGNTIYF. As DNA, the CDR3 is TGTGCCACCAGGCCGACAGCCTCTGGAAACACCATATATTTT.

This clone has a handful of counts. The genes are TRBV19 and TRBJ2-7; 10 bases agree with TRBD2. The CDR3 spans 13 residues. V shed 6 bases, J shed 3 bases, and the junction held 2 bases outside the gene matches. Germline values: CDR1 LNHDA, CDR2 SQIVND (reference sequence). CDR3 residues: CASRASGGYEQYF. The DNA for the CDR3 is TGTGCCAGTAGGGCTAGCGGGGGCTACGAGCAGTACTTC.

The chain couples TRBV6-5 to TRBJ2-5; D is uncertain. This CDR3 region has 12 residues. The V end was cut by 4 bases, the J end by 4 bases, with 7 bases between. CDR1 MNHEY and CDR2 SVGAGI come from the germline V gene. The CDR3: CASSSLGETQYF. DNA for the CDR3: TGTGCCAGCAGTTCCCTAGGAGAGACCCAGTACTTC.

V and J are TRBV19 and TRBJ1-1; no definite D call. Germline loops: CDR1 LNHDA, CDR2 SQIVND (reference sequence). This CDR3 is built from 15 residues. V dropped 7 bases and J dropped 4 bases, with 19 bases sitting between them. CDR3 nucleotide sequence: TGTGCCAGTATGGGGAGGGCGAGGGCGGGCACTGAAGCTTTCTTT. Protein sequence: CASMGRARAGTEAFF.